This TCR beta chain was identified during a study of T cell responses to AZD1222 COVID-19 vaccine. The length of the CDR3 is 13 residues. Germline loops: CDR1 SEHNR, CDR2 FQNEAQ (reference sequence). Trimming took 7 bases from V and 4 from J, leaving 13 bases between them. Sequencing used immunoSEQ multiplex PCR; TCRdb keeps in-frame clones, though not all of them. The sample gives about 120,000 clones, around 92% of which show up once; 6% to 9% is in the top ten. This receptor was taken from an adult who received the AZD1222 COVID-19 vaccine. The sequencing used peripheral blood, collected 28 days after the second AZD1222 dose. The J gene is TRBJ2-5, the V gene TRBV7-9; D gene ambiguous. The CDR3 here is CASNGELRETQYF. The CDR3 DNA sequence: TGTGCCAGCAACGGAGAGCTGAGAGAGACCCAGTACTTC.